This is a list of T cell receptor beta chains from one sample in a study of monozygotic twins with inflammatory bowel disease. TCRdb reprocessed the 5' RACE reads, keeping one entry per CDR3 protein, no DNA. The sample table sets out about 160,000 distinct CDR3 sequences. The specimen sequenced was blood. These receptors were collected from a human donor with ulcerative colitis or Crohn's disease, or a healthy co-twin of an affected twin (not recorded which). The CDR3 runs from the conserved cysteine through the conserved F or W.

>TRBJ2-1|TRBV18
CASSHGLADKNEQFF
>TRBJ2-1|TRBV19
CASSIFGSYNEQFF
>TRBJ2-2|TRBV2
CASKQGINTGELFF
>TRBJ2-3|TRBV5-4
CASSFEGAQYF
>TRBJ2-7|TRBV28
CASSKTGVLDEQYF
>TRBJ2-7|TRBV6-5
CASSSRDKSYEQYF
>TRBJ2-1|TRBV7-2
CASSLGGESYSEQFF
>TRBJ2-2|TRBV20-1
CSASPSPGELFF
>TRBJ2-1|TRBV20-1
CSARRPNYNEQFF
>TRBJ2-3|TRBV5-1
CASKRAGGLVDTQYF
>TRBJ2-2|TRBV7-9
CASSLVAGDTGELFF
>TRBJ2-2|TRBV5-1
CASSFGEVNTGELFF
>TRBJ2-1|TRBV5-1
CASSATSGKSGNEQFF
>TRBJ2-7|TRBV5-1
CASSGYGPPVDEQYF
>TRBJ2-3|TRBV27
CASKPPGLAHF
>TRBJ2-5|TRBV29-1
CSVEYGGAETQYF
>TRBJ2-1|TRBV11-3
CASSAGGGPYNEQFF
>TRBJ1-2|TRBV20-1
CSASTGQRGYTF
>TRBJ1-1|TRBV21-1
CASSKRGGGNTEAFF
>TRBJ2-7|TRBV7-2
CASSLASADYEQYF
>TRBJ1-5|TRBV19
CATAWRSNQPQHF
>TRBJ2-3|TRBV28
CASSPAPGLEYSTDTQYF
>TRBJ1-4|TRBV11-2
CASSPWTGVNEKLFF
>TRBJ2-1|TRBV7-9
CASSPQGGNEQFF
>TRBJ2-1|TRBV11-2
CASSLDLPRGHEQFF
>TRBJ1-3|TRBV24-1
CATSESIIPPHSGNTIYF
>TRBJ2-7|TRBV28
CASSLLLGQALVYEQYF
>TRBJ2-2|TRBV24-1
CATSDWIRDPLGSGELFF
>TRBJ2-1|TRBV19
CASSIAPRYNDQFF
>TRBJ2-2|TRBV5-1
CASKAGADGELFF
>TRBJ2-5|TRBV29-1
CSVGEKETQYF
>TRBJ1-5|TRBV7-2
CASSFLTGEEQPQHF
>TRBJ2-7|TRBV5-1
CASSKGLAGGLSGYEQYF
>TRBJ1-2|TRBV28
CASSPSPYGYTF
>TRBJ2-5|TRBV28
CASSLLGQGKETQYF
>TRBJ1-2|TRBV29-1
CSGLRTGDYGYTF
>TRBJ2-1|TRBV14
CASSPYLEEQFF
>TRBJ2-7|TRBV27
CASSFQRDGYEQYF
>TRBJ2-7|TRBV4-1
CASSHAIFSGSKPYEQYF
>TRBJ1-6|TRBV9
CASSEGSSYNSPLHF
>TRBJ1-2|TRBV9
CASSVGGSNYGYTF
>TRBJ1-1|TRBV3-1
CASSPRGRSEAFF
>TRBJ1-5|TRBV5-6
CASSSTGISNQPQHF
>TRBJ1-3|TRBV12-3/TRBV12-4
CASKGGNTIYF
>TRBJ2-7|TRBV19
CASSRGTPAYEQYF
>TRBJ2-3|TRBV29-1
CSVAGTSLDTDTQYF
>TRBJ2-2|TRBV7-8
CASSTKNRATNTGELFF
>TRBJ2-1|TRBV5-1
CASSLATSVGIREQFF
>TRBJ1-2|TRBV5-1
CASSLEALGVGGYTF
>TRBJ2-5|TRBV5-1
CASSSKGAETQYF
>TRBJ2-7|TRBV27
CASSLRRQLISYEQYF